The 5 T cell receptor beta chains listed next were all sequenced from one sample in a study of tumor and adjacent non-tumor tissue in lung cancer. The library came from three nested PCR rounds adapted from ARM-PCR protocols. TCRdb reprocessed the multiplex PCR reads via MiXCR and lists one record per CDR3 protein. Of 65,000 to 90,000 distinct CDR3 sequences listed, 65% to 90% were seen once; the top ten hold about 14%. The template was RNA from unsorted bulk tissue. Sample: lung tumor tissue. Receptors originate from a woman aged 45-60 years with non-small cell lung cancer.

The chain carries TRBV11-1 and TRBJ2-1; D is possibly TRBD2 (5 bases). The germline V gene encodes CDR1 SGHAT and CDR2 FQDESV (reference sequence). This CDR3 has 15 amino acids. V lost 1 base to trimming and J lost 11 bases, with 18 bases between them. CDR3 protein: CASSLGWESYNKQFF. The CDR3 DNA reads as TGTGCCAGCAGCTTAGGATGGGAGAGCTATAATAAGCAGTTCTTC.

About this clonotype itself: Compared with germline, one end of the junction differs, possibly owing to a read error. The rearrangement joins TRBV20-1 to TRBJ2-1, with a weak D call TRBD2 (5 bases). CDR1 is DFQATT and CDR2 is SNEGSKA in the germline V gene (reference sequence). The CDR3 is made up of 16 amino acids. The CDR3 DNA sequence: TGCAGTGCTAAAGCGGCCCAGACCAGCTCCTACAATGAGCAGCTCTTC. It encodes CSAKAAQTSSYNEQLF.

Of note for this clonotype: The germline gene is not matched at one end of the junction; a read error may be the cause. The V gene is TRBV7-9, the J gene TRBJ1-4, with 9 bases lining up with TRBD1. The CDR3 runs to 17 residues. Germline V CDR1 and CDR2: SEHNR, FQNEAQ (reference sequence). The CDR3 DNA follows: TGTGCCAGCACCTTAGGGACAGGGATGAACTGGAATGAAAAACTGTTTTTT. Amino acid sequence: CASTLGTGMNWNEKLFF.

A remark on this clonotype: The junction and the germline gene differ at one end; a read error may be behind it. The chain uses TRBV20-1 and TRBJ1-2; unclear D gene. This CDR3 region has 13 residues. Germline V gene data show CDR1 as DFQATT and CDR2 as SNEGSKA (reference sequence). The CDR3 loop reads CSAREVVNYDYTF. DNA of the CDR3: TGCAGTGCTAGAGAGGTAGTCAATTATGACTACACCTTC.

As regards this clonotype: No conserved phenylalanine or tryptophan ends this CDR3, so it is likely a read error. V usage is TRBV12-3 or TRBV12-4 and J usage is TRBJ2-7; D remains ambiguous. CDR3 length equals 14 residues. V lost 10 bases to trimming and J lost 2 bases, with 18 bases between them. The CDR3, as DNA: TGTGCCAACACTTTGGGAAGTTACGCCTACGAGCAGTACATC. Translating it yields CANTLGSYAYEQYI.